This is a list of T cell receptor beta chains from one sample in a study of cytomegalovirus exposure and HLA in healthy donors. Profiled with immunoSEQ multiplex PCR; TCRdb holds only in-frame clones, not every one. In all, the sample yields some 110,000 clones. The sequenced material came from PBMCs. The receptor source for this set is a middle-aged man in good health and CMV-seronegative. CDR3s include the opening cysteine and the closing phenylalanine or tryptophan. The D gene is left open where the match is weak.

TRBJ2-4 | TRBV10-3 | . | TGTGCCATCAGTGAGTCGGGGCCCGACGGAGCCAAAAACATTCAGTACTTC | CAISESGPDGAKNIQYF
TRBJ2-3 | TRBV30 | . | TGTGCCTGGACTAAACTAGCTCTCCGGGCAGATACGCAGTATTTT | CAWTKLALRADTQYF
TRBJ1-6 | TRBV5-1 | TRBD1 | TGCGCCAGCAGCACTGGTGGGACAGGGTTTAATTCACCCCTCCACTTT | CASSTGGTGFNSPLHF
TRBJ1-1 | TRBV6-5 | TRBD1 | TGTGCCAGCAGTCGCAGGGGGCGGGTAACTGAAGCTTTCTTT | CASSRRGRVTEAFF
TRBJ2-7 | TRBV5-1 | . | TGCGCCAGCAGCTTCTTTGTTAGCGGCGACTACGAGCAGTACTTC | CASSFFVSGDYEQYF
TRBJ1-1 | TRBV6-5 | . | TGTGCCAGCAGTTACGGGAGACAGGCGAAGGCTTTCTTT | CASSYGRQAKAFF
TRBJ1-5 | TRBV13 | . | TGTGCCAGCAGCTTAGGCGGCAGGGGAAGCAATCAGCCCCAGCATTTT | CASSLGGRGSNQPQHF
TRBJ1-5 | TRBV28 | . | TGTGCCAGCAGTTTATTTGACGGGAGTCAGCCCCAGCATTTT | CASSLFDGSQPQHF
TRBJ2-7 | TRBV6-1 | . | TGTGCCGGCGGAGGGGGCCCAGGGGGCTCCTACGAGCAGTACTTC | CAGGGGPGGSYEQYF
TRBJ1-4 | TRBV6-5 | . | TGTGCCAGCAGGACTGGTGGCTCGGAAAAACTGTTTTTT | CASRTGGSEKLFF
TRBJ2-5 | TRBV6-5 | . | TGTGCCAGCAGTCTCTCCTTGGGGCTGAAGACCCAGTACTTC | CASSLSLGLKTQYF
TRBJ1-2 | TRBV10-2 | . | TGCGCCAGCAGTAACAGGGACGTGCTTGCTAGCTATGGCTACACCTTC | CASSNRDVLASYGYTF
TRBJ2-7 | TRBV5-1 | TRBD1 | TGCGCCAGCAGCTTCGTCGGGACAGGTACCTACGAGCAGTACTTC | CASSFVGTGTYEQYF
TRBJ2-3 | TRBV2 | . | TGTGCCAGCACCTCTAGCGTTGATACGCAGTATTTT | CASTSSVDTQYF
TRBJ2-2 | TRBV5-4 | . | TGTGCCAGCAGCTCTTACTTGCGATTAAACACCGGGGAGCTGTTTTTT | CASSSYLRLNTGELFF
TRBJ2-1 | TRBV7-8 | TRBD2 | TGTGCCAGCAGCCTAGTCGGGAGCGGGAGGCTTGAGCAGTTCTTC | CASSLVGSGRLEQFF
TRBJ2-3 | TRBV7-2 | . | TGTGCCAGCAGCTTAGGGGCTTTCACAGATACGCAGTATTTT | CASSLGAFTDTQYF
TRBJ1-2 | TRBV7-9 | TRBD1 | TGTGCCAGCAGCCCACCCCTGGGACAGCACTACACCTTC | CASSPPLGQHYTF
TRBJ2-5 | TRBV19 | TRBD2 | TGTGCCAGTAGCCTCCGGTGGACTAGCCTAGAGGCCCAGTACTTC | CASSLRWTSLEAQYF
TRBJ1-6 | TRBV28 | . | TGTGCCAGCAGCTCAGGACTTTATAATTCACCCCTCCACTTT | CASSSGLYNSPLHF
TRBJ2-7 | TRBV6-1 | TRBD2 | TGTGCCAGCACCCTAGAGAGCGGGGTATCCTACGAGCAGTACTTC | CASTLESGVSYEQYF
TRBJ1-1 | TRBV30 | TRBD1 | TGTGCCTGGAGTCCAAGACAGGGTAAGGGCACTGAAGCTTTCTTT | CAWSPRQGKGTEAFF
TRBJ1-1 | TRBV7-6 | TRBD1 | TGTGCCAGCAGCTCGACAGGGGGTAGAAGAGCTTTCTTT | CASSSTGGRRAFF
TRBJ2-7 | TRBV5-8 | . | . | CASSPLRQQYF
TRBJ1-5 | TRBV5-4 | . | TGTGCCAGCAGCTTGGATGGAGAAAGAAATCAGCCCCAGCATTTT | CASSLDGERNQPQHF
TRBJ2-7 | TRBV11-2 | . | TGTGCCAGCAGCTTAGATCTCGGCAGGGTCTACGAGCAGTACTTC | CASSLDLGRVYEQYF
TRBJ1-2 | TRBV9 | . | TGTGCCAGCAGCGTCCAGGGGCACTATGGCTACACCTTC | CASSVQGHYGYTF
TRBJ2-3 | TRBV4-1 | . | TGCGCCAGCAGCCAACTTCGCATGCAGGGGGGACGCACAGATACGCAGTATTTT | CASSQLRMQGGRTDTQYF
TRBJ2-3 | TRBV6-5 | . | TGTGCCAGCAGTCTTCGGGGGAGAGGCACAGATACGCAGTATTTT | CASSLRGRGTDTQYF
TRBJ2-7 | TRBV7-9 | . | TGTGCCAGCAGCTTAAATAGCTTCTACGAGCAGTACTTC | CASSLNSFYEQYF
TRBJ2-2 | TRBV11-2 | TRBD2 | TGTGCCAGCAGCTTTTGGGGTGGGAGGGCCGGCACCGGGGAGCTGTTTTTT | CASSFWGGRAGTGELFF
TRBJ2-1 | TRBV5-1 | TRBD1 | TGCGCCAGCAGCCCGGGACAGGGGACCGACAATGAGCAGTTCTTC | CASSPGQGTDNEQFF
TRBJ1-2 | TRBV6-5 | . | TGTGCCAGCAGAACACCGTATCCTTATGGCTACACCTTC | CASRTPYPYGYTF
TRBJ2-1 | TRBV7-3 | TRBD1 | TGTGCCAGCAGCCTCCGACAGGGTCCGACCTACAATGAGCAGTTCTTC | CASSLRQGPTYNEQFF
TRBJ1-2 | TRBV30 | . | TGTGCCTTGGTAGCTAACTATGGCTACACCTTC | CALVANYGYTF
TRBJ2-2 | TRBV6-6 | . | TGTGCCAGCAGTTACTACAGCTACTTGAACACCGGGGAGCTGTTTTTT | CASSYYSYLNTGELFF
TRBJ2-1 | TRBV2 | . | TGTGCCAGCACAAGCAATAGTCTCGCCAATGAGCAGTTCTTC | CASTSNSLANEQFF
TRBJ1-2 | TRBV5-1 | . | TGCGCCAGCAGCTTGGGCGGGGGACCACATAACTATGGCTACACCTTC | CASSLGGGPHNYGYTF
TRBJ1-2 | TRBV30 | . | TGTGCCTGGAGTGCGACATCCGCGGGGCCCTACACCTTC | CAWSATSAGPYTF
TRBJ2-3 | TRBV30 | . | TGTGCCTGGAGTTTGCAGGGCACAGATACGCAGTATTTT | CAWSLQGTDTQYF
TRBJ2-3 | TRBV11-2 | TRBD1 | TGTGCCAGCAGCTTAGATCGCAGGGGGACACACCATAGCACAGATACGCAGTATTTT | CASSLDRRGTHHSTDTQYF
TRBJ2-4 | TRBV6-5 | TRBD1 | TGTGCCAGCAGTGCCGGGACAGGGGGAAACATTCAGTACTTC | CASSAGTGGNIQYF
TRBJ1-1 | TRBV4-1 | . | TGCGCCAGCAGCCCGCAGGGGAGGAACACTGAAGCTTTCTTT | CASSPQGRNTEAFF
TRBJ2-7 | TRBV5-1 | . | TGCGCCAGCAGCTTTGCGGGCTACGAGCAGTACTTC | CASSFAGYEQYF
TRBJ2-2 | TRBV6-6 | . | TGTGCCAGCAGTTATCTAGCGACCGCCGGGGAGCTGTTTTTT | CASSYLATAGELFF
TRBJ2-2 | TRBV6-5 | . | TGTGCCAGTAGGAAAGCGCCAACGAACACCGGGGAGCTGTTTTTT | CASRKAPTNTGELFF
TRBJ1-2 | TRBV5-1 | . | TGCGCCAGCAGTCGCGCCGGGGGAGGGCAGGCTTACTATGGCTACACCTTC | CASSRAGGGQAYYGYTF
TRBJ2-2 | TRBV10-3 | TRBD2 | TGTGCCATCTACCGAAAAGGACTAGCGGAGGCGAACACCGGGGAGCTGTTTTTT | CAIYRKGLAEANTGELFF
TRBJ2-5 | TRBV19 | . | TGTGCCAGTAGTCGACAGGGAGGAGAGACCCAGTACTTC | CASSRQGGETQYF
TRBJ2-7 | TRBV6-1 | . | TGTGCCAGCACCACCGGACAAACCGAGCAGTACTTC | CASTTGQTEQYF
TRBJ2-3 | TRBV18 | . | TGTGCCAGCTCACCACCGAACAGGGAGTCGGGTACAGATACGCAGTATTTT | CASSPPNRESGTDTQYF
TRBJ2-1 | TRBV19 | . | TGTGCCAGTAGTCCGGCGGTTGAGCAGTTCTTC | CASSPAVEQFF
TRBJ1-1 | TRBV9 | . | TGTGCCAGCAGCGCTACCACCGACTTGAACACTGAAGCTTTCTTT | CASSATTDLNTEAFF
TRBJ2-4 | TRBV5-1 | TRBD2 | TGCGCCAGCAGCTTGGTGGGACTAGCGGAGGGTACGGCCAAAAACATTCAGTACTTC | CASSLVGLAEGTAKNIQYF
TRBJ1-2 | TRBV2 | TRBD1 | TGTGCCAGCAGTGGAACCGGGACAGGGGTTGGCTACACCTTC | CASSGTGTGVGYTF
TRBJ2-7 | TRBV5-4 | TRBD2 | TGTGCCAGCAGCGCGCCGGGACTAGCGGGAAACGAGCAGTACTTC | CASSAPGLAGNEQYF
TRBJ2-1 | TRBV5-4 | TRBD2 | TGTGCCAGCAGCTTGCCTAGCGGGAGTTTTGAGCAGTTCTTC | CASSLPSGSFEQFF
TRBJ2-2 | TRBV7-9 | . | TGTGCCAGCAGCTTAAAATTCTCAAATATCAGAGGCACCGGGGAGCTGTTTTTT | CASSLKFSNIRGTGELFF
TRBJ1-6 | TRBV15 | . | TGTGCCACCAGCCGCGACTATAATAATTCACCCCTCCACTTT | CATSRDYNNSPLHF
TRBJ1-5 | TRBV6-1 | . | TGTGCCAGCAGTGAAGCGCTTGTGTCAGGTTATAGCAATCAGCCCCAGCATTTT | CASSEALVSGYSNQPQHF